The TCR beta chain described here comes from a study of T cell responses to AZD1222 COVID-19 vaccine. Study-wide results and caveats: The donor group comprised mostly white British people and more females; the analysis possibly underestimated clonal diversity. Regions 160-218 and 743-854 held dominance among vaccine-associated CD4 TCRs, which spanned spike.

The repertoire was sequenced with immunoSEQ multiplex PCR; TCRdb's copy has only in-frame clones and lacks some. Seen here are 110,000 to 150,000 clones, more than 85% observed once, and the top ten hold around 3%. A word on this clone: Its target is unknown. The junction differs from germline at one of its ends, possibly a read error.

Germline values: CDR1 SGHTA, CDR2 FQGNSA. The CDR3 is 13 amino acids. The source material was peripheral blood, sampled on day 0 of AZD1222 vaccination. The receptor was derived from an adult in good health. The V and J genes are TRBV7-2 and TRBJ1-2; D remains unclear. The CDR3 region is CASSPAAPPVYGF. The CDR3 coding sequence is TGTGCCAGCAGCCCCGCCGCCCCCCCGGTCTACGGCTTC.